The next 24 T cell receptor beta chains were all read from a single sample in a study of cytomegalovirus exposure and HLA in healthy donors. This PCR relied on a set of 60 Vbeta primers and 13 Jbeta primers. Generated by immunoSEQ multiplex PCR, the TCRdb table keeps only in-frame clones and is missing some. The table for this sample gives about 90,000 clones. Sequencing was done on a sample of PBMCs. The receptors derive from a woman under 40 in good health and CMV-seronegative.

The rearrangement links TRBV5-5 to TRBJ2-2, with D tentatively TRBD2 (6 bases). V gave up 0 bases and J gave up 7 bases, with 13 bases separating them. CDR3 length: 15 residues. Germline V gene data show CDR1 as SGHKS and CDR2 as YYEKEE (reference sequence). The CDR3 sequence is CASSLVGGTVGELFF. CDR3 DNA sequence: TGTGCCAGCAGCTTGGTGGGGGGAACGGTCGGGGAGCTGTTTTTT. Variable domain in full (rest from reference TRBV5-5 and TRBJ2-2): DAGVTQSPTHLIKTRGQQVTLRCSPISGHKSVSWYQQVLGQGPQFIFQYYEKEERGRGNFPDRFSARQFPNYSSELNVNALLLGDSALYLCASSLVGGTVGELFFGEGSRLTVL.

This chain connects TRBV9 to TRBJ1-1; D ambiguous. V was trimmed by 4 bases and J by 0 bases, leaving 7 bases between them. Germline V gene lookup returns CDR1 SGDLS and CDR2 YYNGEE. This CDR3 spans 13 amino acids. CDR3 DNA: TGTGCCAGCAGCCCACGGGTGAACACTGAAGCTTTCTTT. As protein: CASSPRVNTEAFF.

The J gene is TRBJ2-5, the V gene TRBV2; D is perhaps TRBD2 (5 bases). V lost 4 bases and J lost 5, with 17 bases in between. In germline, CDR1 is SNHLY, CDR2 FYNNEI. The CDR3 loop spans 15 amino acids. This chain's CDR3 is CASSVNQWETETQYF. The CDR3 DNA follows: TGTGCCAGCAGTGTTAATCAGTGGGAGACGGAGACCCAGTACTTC.

The chain is built from TRBV19 and TRBJ2-7; TRBD1 is a possible D gene (6 bases). Germline V gene data show CDR1 as LNHDA and CDR2 as SQIVND (reference sequence). Trimming removed 3 bases at V and 1 base at J, with 10 bases between. The CDR3 loop spans 14 amino acids. CDR3 nucleotide sequence: TGTGCCAGTAGTATCAGGGGCGCATCCTACGAGCAGTACTTC. This translates into CASSIRGASYEQYF.

The gene calls are TRBV7-8 and TRBJ2-3; tentative D call: TRBD1 (5 bases). V was trimmed by 8 bases and J by 0 bases, leaving 15 bases between them. Germline V lookup: CDR1 SGHVS, CDR2 FQNEAQ. The CDR3 spans 15 residues. CDR3 nucleotides: TGTGCCAGCGGACAAGTGAATCCTAGCACAGATACGCAGTATTTT. This encodes CASGQVNPSTDTQYF. The whole variable domain, filled in from reference TRBV7-8 and TRBJ2-3, reads GAGVSQSPRYKVAKRGQDVALRCDPISGHVSLFWYQQALGQGPEFLTYFQNEAQLDKSGLPSDRFFAERPEGSVSTLKIQRTQQEDSAVYLCASGQVNPSTDTQYFGPGTRLTVL.

This chain connects TRBV6-1 to TRBJ1-1; D gene ambiguous. Trimming removed 2 bases at V and 3 bases at J, with 7 bases between. The CDR3 is made up of 13 amino acids. Germline loops: CDR1 MNHNS, CDR2 SASEGT. CDR3 DNA: TGTGCCAGCAGTGAAATGAGGGACACTGAAGCTTTCTTT. Encoded protein: CASSEMRDTEAFF.

V and J are TRBV28 and TRBJ2-5; the D is unclear. V lost 2 bases and J 9 bases, leaving 10 bases between the germline ends. This CDR3 has 12 amino acids. Germline CDR1 MDHEN, CDR2 SYDVKM. The DNA for the CDR3 is TGTGCCAGCAGTTTAGTCAGGTGGGCCCAGTACTTC. Translated, it gives CASSLVRWAQYF.

This rearrangement joins TRBV25-1 to TRBJ2-5, with TRBD2 as a possible D gene (5 bases). The better agreement between TRBJ2-7 and the DNA end casts doubt on the J call. The germline CDR1 and CDR2 sequences are MGHDK and SYGVNS. The CDR3 has 17 amino acids. Here the CDR3 reads CASSEGPGKFGSYEQYF. CDR3 DNA sequence: TGTGCCAGCAGTGAAGGCCCCGGGAAATTTGGCTCCTACGAGCAGTACTTC.

This chain links TRBV7-6 with TRBJ2-7; 12 positions agree with TRBD2. The CDR3 consists of 16 residues. The germline V gene encodes CDR1 SGHVS and CDR2 FNYEAQ. V was clipped by 5 bases and J by 5 bases; unmatched bases: 10. CDR3 loop: CASSALLAGGPHEQYF. In nucleotides, the CDR3 is TGTGCCAGCAGCGCGCTTCTAGCGGGAGGGCCCCACGAGCAGTACTTC.

This rearrangement joins TRBV2 to TRBJ1-6; D might be TRBD1 (5 bases). The V end was cut by 4 bases, the J end by 5 bases, with 9 bases between. Germline lookup yields CDR1 SNHLY and CDR2 FYNNEI. CDR3 length equals 14 residues. The CDR3 nucleotides read TGTGCCAGCAGTGGACAGCTTAATAATTCACCCCTCCACTTT. Translation: CASSGQLNNSPLHF.

The gene calls are TRBV10-3 and TRBJ1-1, with 7 bases that match TRBD1. The CDR3 contains 13 residues. After removal of 6 bases from V and 4 bases from J, the junction contained 5 bases not matched to a gene. Germline-derived CDR1 and CDR2 are ENHRY and SYGVKD. Here the CDR3 DNA reads TGTGCCATCAGGATTGCAGGGGGCACTGAAGCTTTCTTT. The encoded protein is CAIRIAGGTEAFF.

This sequence joins TRBV11-2 and TRBJ2-7; possible D gene TRBD1, 5 bases. Per germline, CDR1 SGHAT and CDR2 FQNNGV. The CDR3 spans 16 residues. V was pared by 0 bases and J by 0 bases, with 12 bases between. The CDR3 nucleotides read TGTGCCAGCAGCTTAGACTCCAGGGTGGGCTCCTACGAGCAGTACTTC. The encoded protein is CASSLDSRVGSYEQYF. Full variable domain (rest looked up from reference TRBV11-2 and TRBJ2-7): EAGVAQSPRYKIIEKRQSVAFWCNPISGHATLYWYQQILGQGPKLLIQFQNNGVVDDSQLPKDRFSAERLKGVDSTLKIQPAKLEDSAVYLCASSLDSRVGSYEQYFGPGTRLTVT.

The gene calls are TRBV7-4 and TRBJ2-1; TRBD2 is a possible D gene (6 bases). V was cut by 6 bases and J by 1 base, with 16 bases left in between. Germline values: CDR1 SGHVT, CDR2 SQSDAQ. The CDR3 is made up of 16 amino acids. CDR3 nucleotide sequence: TGTGCCAGCAGTCCGCCGGGCGGGATGTCCTACAATGAGCAGTTCTTC. Protein sequence: CASSPPGGMSYNEQFF.

V gene TRBV5-3 combines with J gene TRBJ1-2, with TRBD1 matching over 8 bases. TRBV5-3 belongs to the ORF category, with a function that is uncertain. The CDR3 is 17 residues long. The V and J ends lost 1 base and 2 bases, in that order; junction bases with no gene match: 10. DNA of the CDR3: TGTGCCAGAAGCTTGAGGTATTGGACAGGGATAAACTATGGCTACACCTTC. As protein: CARSLRYWTGINYGYTF.

The V call is TRBV6-6, the J call TRBJ1-2; a possible D gene is TRBD1 (5 bases). Germline CDR1 is MNHNY and CDR2 is SVGAGI (reference sequence). The CDR3 has 13 residues. V was trimmed by 0 bases and J by 3 bases, leaving 5 bases between them. For the CDR3, the DNA is TGTGCCAGCAGTTACTCGACAGACTATGGCTACACCTTC. Its translation is CASSYSTDYGYTF.

A note on this clone: This CDR3 is also generated by other DNA sequences in the sample. V gene TRBV27 combines with J gene TRBJ1-1, with TRBD1 matching over 9 bases. The CDR3 has 13 residues. The V and J ends lost 5 bases and 4 bases, in that order; junction bases with no gene match: 2. The germline CDR1 and CDR2 sequences are MNHEY and SMNVEV (reference sequence). The CDR3 loop reads CASSHRGPTEAFF. In nucleotides, the CDR3 is TGTGCCAGCAGTCACAGGGGGCCCACTGAAGCTTTCTTT.

The chain is built from TRBV6-5 and TRBJ2-1; 8 nucleotides line up with TRBD2. Germline trimming cut 2 bases from V and 2 bases from J; bases unmatched to any gene: 2. Germline V gene data show CDR1 as MNHEY and CDR2 as SVGAGI. The CDR3 runs to 15 residues. The CDR3 sequence: CASSYRREAYNEQFF. DNA for the CDR3: TGTGCCAGCAGTTACCGGCGGGAGGCCTACAATGAGCAGTTCTTC.

The chain couples TRBV5-8 to TRBJ1-1; TRBD1 is a possible D gene (5 bases). V lost 0 bases and J 4 bases, leaving 10 bases between the germline ends. Looked up from germline, CDR1 is SGHTS and CDR2 is YDEGEE. This CDR3 has 14 residues. This chain's CDR3 is CASSLVPGGTEAFF. The CDR3 DNA follows: TGTGCCAGCAGCTTGGTACCGGGGGGCACTGAAGCTTTCTTT.

CDR3 amino acids: CASGAGGVQFF. Here the CDR3 DNA reads TGTGCCAGTGGGGCGGGAGGAGTGCAGTTCTTC. The chain links TRBV6-4 to TRBJ2-1; 8 positions match TRBD2. Trimming took 9 bases from V and 12 from J; bases not matched to a gene: 7. The V gene's germline CDR1 is MRHNA and CDR2 SNTAGT. The CDR3 has 11 amino acids.

The chain has TRBV6-5 and TRBJ2-7; tentatively, D is TRBD2 (5 bases). There are 14 residues in the CDR3. Trimming removed 6 bases at V and 6 bases at J, with 18 bases between. Germline loops: CDR1 MNHEY, CDR2 SVGAGI. Here the CDR3 reads CASRPRTVRGEQYF. The DNA for the CDR3 is TGTGCCAGCAGGCCTCGGACTGTCAGAGGCGAGCAGTACTTC.

The chain couples TRBV5-1 to TRBJ2-3, with D tentatively TRBD2 (6 bases). V gave up 1 base and J gave up 0 bases, with 9 bases separating them. This CDR3 spans 15 amino acids. The germline gives CDR1 SGHRS, CDR2 YFSETQ. The CDR3 spells CASSLRRGSTDTQYF. The CDR3 DNA reads as TGCGCCAGCAGCTTGCGGCGGGGAAGCACAGATACGCAGTATTTT.

The chain uses TRBV28 and TRBJ2-5, with TRBD1 as a possible D gene (5 bases). The CDR3 length is 13 residues. Deletions cut 7 bases from V and 5 bases from J, with 14 bases between. Germline-derived CDR1 and CDR2 are MDHEN and SYDVKM. The CDR3 spells CASTWQGSETQYF. The CDR3, as DNA: TGTGCCAGCACGTGGCAGGGTTCGGAGACCCAGTACTTC.

The chain employs TRBV5-1 and TRBJ1-1; D is possibly TRBD1 (5 bases). CDR1 SGHRS and CDR2 YFSETQ come from the germline V gene. CDR3 length: 13 amino acids. Trimming took off 3 bases at V and 11 bases at J, with 17 bases between the two ends. In DNA form, the CDR3 reads TGCGCCAGCAGCTCACGAGACAGCGGAGGGGCTTTCTTT. Its protein product is CASSSRDSGGAFF.

The chain combines TRBV2 with TRBJ1-4; D might be TRBD1 (6 bases). This CDR3 is built from 14 residues. CDR1 is SNHLY, CDR2 FYNNEI, per germline. The V end was cut by 7 bases, the J end by 3 bases, with 12 bases between. The chain's CDR3 is CASIQQGPNEKLFF. The CDR3, as DNA: TGTGCCAGCATTCAACAGGGCCCTAATGAAAAACTGTTTTTT.